This T cell receptor (beta chain) was identified during a study of T cells after yellow fever vaccination. Study-level information: SMART-Seq v4 Ultra Low Input prepared libraries from low-cell fractions. Notes on the study in general: FACS-sorted repertoires could harbor abundant contaminating bulk-population clonotypes. The study re-detected most primary-vaccination clones after the booster (roughly 95% CD4, around 89% CD8).

The V and J ends lost 1 base and 9 bases respectively, with 10 bases between them. This CDR3 is 13 amino acids long. The germline gives CDR1 SGHTA, CDR2 FQGNSA. TCRdb passed the 5' RACE reads through MiXCR, listing each CDR3 protein once. Of some 500,000 distinct CDR3 sequences in the sample, roughly 14% are singletons; the top ten hold about 14%. Regarding this clonotype: As yet, its antigen is unknown.

Specimen: PBMCs, collected on the day of the yellow fever booster vaccination. This sequence originates from a man aged 30-40 years who received the YFV17D yellow fever vaccine. The chain joins TRBV7-2 to TRBJ1-5; no clear D. Written as DNA, the CDR3 is TGTGCCAGCAGCTTAGAACTGGTAACGCCCCAGCATTTT. Translated, it gives CASSLELVTPQHF.